Listed below are T cell receptor beta chains from one sample, sequenced in a study of T-cell reconstitution after alpha-beta-depleted transplantation in children. TCRdb ran MiXCR on the PCR reads and lists one entry per CDR3 protein. The data hold approximately 800,000 distinct CDR3 sequences, with 16% observed a single time. The sequences come from PBMCs, mostly from graft donor cells, collected 360 days after TCRalphabeta/CD19-depleted stem cell transplant. The receptors here all came from a male patient between 5 and 17 years old who had a stem cell transplant for acute lymphoblastic leukemia, so the T cells may come from the graft donor. CDR3s include the opening cysteine and the closing phenylalanine or tryptophan. A D gene is named only where the DNA matches it firmly. The size entry is marked missing in some rows and otherwise reads once, few, many or a size class.

clone size	D gene	V gene	J gene	CDR3 length	CDR3 DNA	CDR3 protein
few	.	TRBV5-1	TRBJ2-7	14	TGCGCCAGCAGCTTGGCCGGGTCCTCTAACGAGCAGTACTTC	CASSLAGSSNEQYF
.	.	TRBV7-9	TRBJ2-3	15	TGTGCCAGCAGGGTTAAGGGCCGATCAAAAGATACGCAGTATTTT	CASRVKGRSKDTQYF
.	.	TRBV14	TRBJ2-1	13	TGTGCCAGCTGCCCGAACCAACGCAACCAGCAGTTCTTC	CASCPNQRNQQFF
few	TRBD2	TRBV7-9	TRBJ2-7	16	TGTGCCAGCAGCTTAAAATGGGGGGGAACTTCCTACGAGCAGTACTTC	CASSLKWGGTSYEQYF
many	TRBD2	TRBV12-3/TRBV12-4	TRBJ2-5	13	TGTGCCAGCAGTGAAACGGGGGGGGAGACCCAGTACTTC	CASSETGGETQYF
.	TRBD2	TRBV27	TRBJ2-3	17	TGTGCCAGCACCGTGTTAGGGCTAGCGGACACCACAGATACGCAGTATTTT	CASTVLGLADTTDTQYF
.	.	TRBV10-3	TRBJ2-1	15	TGTGCCATCAGTGACTCTACAGGGAAGGGGAATGAGCAGTTCTTC	CAISDSTGKGNEQFF
.	TRBD2	TRBV11-2	TRBJ2-2	21	TGTGCCAGCAGCTTAGACTTGATTAGCGGGAGATTCCATACCGACACCGGGGAGCTGTTTTTT	CASSLDLISGRFHTDTGELFF
.	.	TRBV20-1	TRBJ2-1	17	TGCAGTGCTAGAGGGTCACAGGGCCCTTTCTCCTACAATGAGCAGTTCTTC	CSARGSQGPFSYNEQFF
.	.	TRBV12-3/TRBV12-4	TRBJ1-1	14	TGTGCCAGCAGTCCCCCGACCTGGCGCACTGAAGCTTTCTTT	CASSPPTWRTEAFF
.	.	TRBV12-3/TRBV12-4	TRBJ2-7	14	TGTGCCAGCAGTTTCTTGGGCCAGACGGTCGAGCAGTACTTC	CASSFLGQTVEQYF
few	.	TRBV15	TRBJ2-1	14	TGTGCCACCAGCAGAGATGTGGGTTCTCGTGAGCAGTTCTTC	CATSRDVGSREQFF
few	TRBD2	TRBV12-3/TRBV12-4	TRBJ2-7	15	TGTGCCAGCAGTTTGCCAAGTGGACTAGACCACGAGCAGTACTTC	CASSLPSGLDHEQYF
few	.	TRBV24-1	TRBJ2-1	13	TGTGCCACCAGTGATTTAGGGAGCGGGGAGCAGTTCTTC	CATSDLGSGEQFF
few	.	TRBV4-2	TRBJ1-5	18	TGTGCCAGCAGCCCCTGTAAAGGGGAGGACTATAGCAATCAGCCCCAGCATTTT	CASSPCKGEDYSNQPQHF
.	.	TRBV5-1	TRBJ1-2	17	TGCGCCAGCAGCGCTTTGGGGGCTCCCCGTGGCGACTATGGCTACACCTTC	CASSALGAPRGDYGYTF
few	.	TRBV20-1	TRBJ2-3	14	TGCAGTGCTAGTGAGGGGAAGGGCACAGATACGCAGTATTTT	CSASEGKGTDTQYF
.	.	TRBV5-1	TRBJ2-4	13	TGCGCCAGCAGCTTGGCCAGGAGGGACATTCAGTACTTC	CASSLARRDIQYF
.	.	TRBV5-1	TRBJ2-7	14	TGCGCCAGCACCGAGGGACTGCAAACCTACGAGCAGTACTTC	CASTEGLQTYEQYF
many	TRBD1	TRBV28	TRBJ2-1	13	TGTGCCAGCAGTTGGGACAGGGGAAATGAGCAGTTCTTC	CASSWDRGNEQFF
once	TRBD2	TRBV9	TRBJ2-1	16	TGTGCCAGCAGCGCATTCGGGACTAGCGGGATGAATGAGCAGTTCTTC	CASSAFGTSGMNEQFF
.	TRBD2	TRBV3-1	TRBJ2-1	16	TGTGCCAGCAGCCGCGGACTAGCGGGAGTGTACAATGAGCAGTTCTTC	CASSRGLAGVYNEQFF
few	.	TRBV5-1	TRBJ2-3	15	TGCGCCAGCAGCTTGGATAGGGGGGCGCTGGATACGCAGTATTTT	CASSLDRGALDTQYF
few	.	TRBV5-1	TRBJ2-4	13	TGCGCCAGCACCACTACAGGGTTAGACATTCAGTACTTC	CASTTTGLDIQYF
.	.	TRBV2	TRBJ2-1	14	TGTGCCATCCCGAAGCGGGACAGTTACAATGAGCAGTTCTTC	CAIPKRDSYNEQFF
.	TRBD2	TRBV6-1	TRBJ2-2	16	TGTGCCAGCAGGATGACTAGCGGGAGCCCCACCGGGGAGCTGTTTTTT	CASRMTSGSPTGELFF
.	TRBD2	TRBV15	TRBJ2-1	18	TGTGCCACCAGCAGAGATAGGGGGACTAGCGGGAGGTACAATGAGCAGTTCTTC	CATSRDRGTSGRYNEQFF
.	TRBD1	TRBV28	TRBJ2-7	15	TGTGCCAGCAACCTGAGGGGGCTAGGGGCCTACGAGCAGTACTTC	CASNLRGLGAYEQYF
few	.	TRBV7-3	TRBJ2-7	13	TGTGCCAGCAGCCTAGGACAGTTGGGCGAGCAGTACTTC	CASSLGQLGEQYF
many	TRBD2	TRBV29-1	TRBJ2-1	14	TGCAGCGTCAAACTAGCGGGAGAGTACAATGAGCAGTTCTTC	CSVKLAGEYNEQFF
.	TRBD2	TRBV4-1	TRBJ2-7	13	TGCGCCAGCGCCGGGACTAGCGGGTCCGAGCAGTACTTC	CASAGTSGSEQYF
many	.	TRBV5-1	TRBJ1-2	13	TGCGCCACGACGACAGGATCTAACTATGGCTACACCTTC	CATTTGSNYGYTF
.	.	TRBV25-1	TRBJ1-1	13	TGTGCCAGCACCTCCAGGGCAAACACTGAAGCTTTCTTT	CASTSRANTEAFF